This passage covers 3 T cell receptor beta chains from one sample sequenced in a study of blood T cell repertoires in COVID-19. Data came from immunoSEQ multiplex PCR; TCRdb stores just in-frame clones and leaves some out. This table has about 250,000 clones, about 93% appearing once. The material sequenced was peripheral blood. Receptors were obtained from a man aged 25 to 40 with COVID-19, enrolled during active disease.

This clone appeared once. The CDR3 spells CASSPWFGTGHSNSISGNTIYF. In DNA, the CDR3 is TGTGCCAGCAGTCCGTGGTTCGGGACAGGGCACTCAAACTCCATCTCTGGAAACACCATATATTTT. V is TRBV27 and J is TRBJ1-3, with 9 bases lining up with TRBD1. CDR1 MNHEY and CDR2 SMNVEV come from the germline V gene (reference sequence). V dropped 5 bases and J dropped 0; count of bases not matched to a gene: 23. The CDR3 is made up of 22 amino acids.

The chain uses TRBV9 and TRBJ2-1; 9 positions agree with TRBD2. Per the germline V gene, CDR1 is SGDLS and CDR2 is YYNGEE. V was clipped by 0 bases and J by 3 bases; unmatched bases: 4. This CDR3 has 16 amino acids. DNA for the CDR3: TGTGCCAGCAGCGTAGCGGGCGGGGGGGACTACAATGAGCAGTTCTTC. Protein: CASSVAGGGDYNEQFF.

CDR3 in amino acids: CASESGQGNHEQYF. The CDR3 DNA reads as TGTGCCAGCGAATCAGGACAGGGGAACCACGAGCAGTACTTC. The rearrangement links TRBV2 to TRBJ2-7, with TRBD1 identical over 9 bases. With V trimmed by 8 bases and J by 5 bases, 10 bases remained unmatched. The CDR3 runs 14 residues. The V gene's germline CDR1 is SNHLY and CDR2 FYNNEI. The full variable domain, rest sourced from reference TRBV2 and TRBJ2-7, is EPEVTQTPSHQVTQMGQEVILRCVPISNHLYFYWYRQILGQKVEFLVSFYNNEISEKSEIFDDQFSVERPDGSNFTLKIRSTKLEDSAMYFCASESGQGNHEQYFGPGTRLTVT.